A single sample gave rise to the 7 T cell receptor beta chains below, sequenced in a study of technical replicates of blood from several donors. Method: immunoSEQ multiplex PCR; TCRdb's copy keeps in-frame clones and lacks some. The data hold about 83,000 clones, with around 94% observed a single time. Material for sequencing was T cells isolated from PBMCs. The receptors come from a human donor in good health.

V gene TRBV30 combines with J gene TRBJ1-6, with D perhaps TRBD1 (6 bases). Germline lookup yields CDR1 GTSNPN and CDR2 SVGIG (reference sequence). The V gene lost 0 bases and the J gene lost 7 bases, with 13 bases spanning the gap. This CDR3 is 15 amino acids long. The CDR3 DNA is TGTGCCTGGAGTGTGGGGGGGGGCGGAAATTCACCCCTCCACTTT. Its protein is CAWSVGGGGNSPLHF.

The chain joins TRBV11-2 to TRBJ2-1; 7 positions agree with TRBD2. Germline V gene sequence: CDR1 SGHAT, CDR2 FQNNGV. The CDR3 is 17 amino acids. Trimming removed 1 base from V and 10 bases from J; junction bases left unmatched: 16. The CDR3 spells CASSLVGGSRLVGEQFF. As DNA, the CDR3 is TGTGCCAGCAGCTTAGTAGGCGGGAGTCGTCTGGTGGGGGAGCAGTTCTTC.

CDR3 nucleotides: TGTGCCAGCAGCCTCCCCGGGAGCAATGAGCAGTTCTTC. Protein product: CASSLPGSNEQFF. The chain uses TRBV11-3 and TRBJ2-1, with D maybe TRBD2 (6 bases). V was clipped by 5 bases and J by 6 bases, with 11 bases between them. The CDR3 spans 13 residues. Germline V gene sequence: CDR1 SGHNT, CDR2 YENEEA.

CDR3 coding DNA: TGTGCCAGCCAGGTCGCCAGGGGAGAAAAACTGTTTTTT. Its translation is CASQVARGEKLFF. V is TRBV6-1 and J is TRBJ1-4; tentative D call: TRBD1 (6 bases). Germline CDR1 is MNHNS and CDR2 is SASEGT. V lost 8 bases and J lost 8, with 15 bases in between. The CDR3 loop spans 13 amino acids.

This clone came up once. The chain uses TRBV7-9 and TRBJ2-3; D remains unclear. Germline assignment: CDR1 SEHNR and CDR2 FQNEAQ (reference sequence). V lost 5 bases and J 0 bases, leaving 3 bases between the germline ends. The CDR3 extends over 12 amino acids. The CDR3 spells CASSPSTDTQYF. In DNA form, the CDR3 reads TGTGCCAGCAGCCCGAGCACAGATACGCAGTATTTT.

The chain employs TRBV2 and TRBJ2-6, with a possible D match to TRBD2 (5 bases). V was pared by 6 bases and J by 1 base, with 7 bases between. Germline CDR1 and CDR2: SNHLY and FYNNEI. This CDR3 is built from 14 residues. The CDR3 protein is CASRRASGANVLTF. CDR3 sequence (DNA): TGTGCCAGCAGGCGGGCGTCTGGGGCCAACGTCCTGACTTTC.

CDR3 DNA: TGTGCCAGTAGTGCCCGGGGGTCTGGGGCCAACGTCCTGACTTTC. The encoded protein is CASSARGSGANVLTF. J is TRBJ2-6 and V is TRBV19; a weak D match, TRBD2 (6 bases). Germline V lookup: CDR1 LNHDA, CDR2 SQIVND (reference sequence). V gave up 5 bases and J gave up 1 base, with 9 bases separating them. The length of the CDR3 is 15 residues.